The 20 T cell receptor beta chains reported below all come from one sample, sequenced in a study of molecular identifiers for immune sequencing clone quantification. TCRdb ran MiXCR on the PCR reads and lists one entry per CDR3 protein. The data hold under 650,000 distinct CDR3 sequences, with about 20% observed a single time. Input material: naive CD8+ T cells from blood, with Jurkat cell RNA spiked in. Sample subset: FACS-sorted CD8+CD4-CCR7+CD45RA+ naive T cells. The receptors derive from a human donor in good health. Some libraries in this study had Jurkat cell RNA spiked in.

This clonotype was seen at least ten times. The CDR3 protein is CASSGARNYGYTF. The CDR3 DNA is TGTGCCAGCAGTGGGGCCAGGAACTATGGCTACACCTTC. The chain has TRBV2 and TRBJ1-2; D unclear. Germline V CDR1 and CDR2: SNHLY, FYNNEI. Trimming cost V 4 bases and J 2 bases, with 8 bases left between them. CDR3 length equals 13 residues. The variable domain in full, completed from reference TRBV2 and TRBJ1-2, reads EPEVTQTPSHQVTQMGQEVILRCVPISNHLYFYWYRQILGQKVEFLVSFYNNEISEKSEIFDDQFSVERPDGSNFTLKIRSTKLEDSAMYFCASSGARNYGYTFGSGTRLTVV.

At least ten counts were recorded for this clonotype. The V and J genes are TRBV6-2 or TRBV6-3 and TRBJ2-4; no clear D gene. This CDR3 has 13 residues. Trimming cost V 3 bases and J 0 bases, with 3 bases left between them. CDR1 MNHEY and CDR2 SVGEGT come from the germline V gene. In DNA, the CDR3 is TGTGCCAGCAGTTATGCAGCCAAAAACATTCAGTACTTC. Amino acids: CASSYAAKNIQYF.

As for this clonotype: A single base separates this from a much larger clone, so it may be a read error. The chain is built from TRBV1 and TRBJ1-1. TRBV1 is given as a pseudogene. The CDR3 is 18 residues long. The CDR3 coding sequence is TGCACCAGCAGCCCGAGTCAGCTGCATTACCTCATGGACACTGAAGCTTTCTTT. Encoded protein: CTSSPSQLHYLMDTEAFF.

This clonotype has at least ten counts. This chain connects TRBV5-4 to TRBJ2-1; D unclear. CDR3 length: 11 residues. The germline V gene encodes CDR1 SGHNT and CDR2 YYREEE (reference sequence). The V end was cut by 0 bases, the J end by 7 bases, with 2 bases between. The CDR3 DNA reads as TGTGCCAGCAGCTTGGAAAATGAGCAGTTCTTC. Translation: CASSLENEQFF.

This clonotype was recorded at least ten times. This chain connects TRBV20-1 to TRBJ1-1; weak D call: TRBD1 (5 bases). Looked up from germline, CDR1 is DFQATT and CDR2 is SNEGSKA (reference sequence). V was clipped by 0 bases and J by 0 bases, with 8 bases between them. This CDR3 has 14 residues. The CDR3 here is CSARETGLNTEAFF. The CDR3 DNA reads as TGCAGTGCTAGAGAAACGGGACTGAACACTGAAGCTTTCTTT.

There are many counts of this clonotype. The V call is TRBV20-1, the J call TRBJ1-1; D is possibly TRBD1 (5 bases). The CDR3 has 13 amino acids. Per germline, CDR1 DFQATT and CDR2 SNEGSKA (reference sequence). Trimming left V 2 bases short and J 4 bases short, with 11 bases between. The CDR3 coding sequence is TGCAGTGCTAGACGGAGGGGCGGCACTGAAGCTTTCTTT. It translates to CSARRRGGTEAFF.

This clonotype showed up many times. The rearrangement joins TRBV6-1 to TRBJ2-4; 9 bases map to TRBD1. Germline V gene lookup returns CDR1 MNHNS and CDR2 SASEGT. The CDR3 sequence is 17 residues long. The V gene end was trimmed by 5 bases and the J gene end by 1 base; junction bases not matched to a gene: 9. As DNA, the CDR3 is TGTGCCAGCAGTTCACGAGGACAGGGGTTGGCCAAAAACATTCAGTACTTC. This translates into CASSSRGQGLAKNIQYF.

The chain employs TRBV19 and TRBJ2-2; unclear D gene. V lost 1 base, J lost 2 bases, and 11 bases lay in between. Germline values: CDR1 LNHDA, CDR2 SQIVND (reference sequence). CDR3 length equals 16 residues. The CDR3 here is CASSIGAWENTGELFF. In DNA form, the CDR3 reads TGTGCCAGTAGTATAGGAGCGTGGGAAAACACCGGGGAGCTGTTTTTT.

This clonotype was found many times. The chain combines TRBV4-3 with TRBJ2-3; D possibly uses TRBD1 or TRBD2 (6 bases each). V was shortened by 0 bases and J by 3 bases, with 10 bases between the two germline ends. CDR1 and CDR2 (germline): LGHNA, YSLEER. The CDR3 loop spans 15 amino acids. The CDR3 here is CASSQDWGATDTQYF. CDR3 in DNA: TGCGCCAGCAGCCAAGATTGGGGGGCAACAGATACGCAGTATTTT.

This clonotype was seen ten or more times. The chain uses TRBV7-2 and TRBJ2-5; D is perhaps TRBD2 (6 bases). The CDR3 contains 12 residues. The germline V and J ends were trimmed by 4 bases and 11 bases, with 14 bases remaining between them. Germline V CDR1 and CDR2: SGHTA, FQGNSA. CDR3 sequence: CASSWNSGTQYF. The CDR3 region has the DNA TGTGCCAGCAGCTGGAACTCAGGGACTCAGTACTTC.

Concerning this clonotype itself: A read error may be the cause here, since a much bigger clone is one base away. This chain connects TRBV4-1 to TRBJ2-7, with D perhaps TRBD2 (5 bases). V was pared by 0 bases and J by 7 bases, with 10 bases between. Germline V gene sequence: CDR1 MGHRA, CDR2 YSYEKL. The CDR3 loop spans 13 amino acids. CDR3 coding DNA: TGCGCCAGCAGCCAAGATCTTCAGCGGGAGCAGTACTTC. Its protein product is CASSQDLQREQYF.

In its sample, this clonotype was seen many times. This CDR3 is CASSGQGATNEKLFF. CDR3 bases: TGTGCCAGCAGCGGACAGGGGGCTACTAATGAAAAACTGTTTTTT. The chain uses TRBV7-9 and TRBJ1-4; 11 bases are a match to TRBD1. Losses at the gene ends were 5 bases for V and 2 bases for J; bases not matched to a gene: 1. Germline V gene lookup returns CDR1 SEHNR and CDR2 FQNEAQ (reference sequence). The CDR3 extends over 15 amino acids.

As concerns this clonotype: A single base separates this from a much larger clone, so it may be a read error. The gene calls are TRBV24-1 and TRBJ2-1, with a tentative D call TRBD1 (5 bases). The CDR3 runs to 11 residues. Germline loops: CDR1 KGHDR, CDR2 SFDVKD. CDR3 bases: TGTGTCACCAGTTGGGGCAGTGAGCAGTTCTTC. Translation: CVTSWGSEQFF.

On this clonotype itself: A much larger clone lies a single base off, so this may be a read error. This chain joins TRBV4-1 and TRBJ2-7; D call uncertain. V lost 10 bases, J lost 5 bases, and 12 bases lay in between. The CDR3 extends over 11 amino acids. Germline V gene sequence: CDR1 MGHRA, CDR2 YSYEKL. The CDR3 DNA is TGCGCCAACGGACCCCAAGACGAGCAGTACTTC. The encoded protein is CANGPQDEQYF.

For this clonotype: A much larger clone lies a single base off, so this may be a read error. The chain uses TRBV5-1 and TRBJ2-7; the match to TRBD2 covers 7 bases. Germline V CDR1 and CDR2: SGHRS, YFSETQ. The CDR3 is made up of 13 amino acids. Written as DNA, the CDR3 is TGCGCCAGCGGCTTGGGGGGGGTGTACGAGCAGTACTTC. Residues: CASGLGGVYEQYF.

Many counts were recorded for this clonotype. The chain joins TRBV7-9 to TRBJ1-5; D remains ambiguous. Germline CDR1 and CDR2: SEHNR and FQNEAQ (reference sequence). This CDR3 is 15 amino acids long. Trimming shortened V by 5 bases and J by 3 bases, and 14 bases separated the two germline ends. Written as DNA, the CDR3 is TGTGCCAGCAGCCTGGGAACCACAAACAATCAGCCCCAGCATTTT. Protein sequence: CASSLGTTNNQPQHF.

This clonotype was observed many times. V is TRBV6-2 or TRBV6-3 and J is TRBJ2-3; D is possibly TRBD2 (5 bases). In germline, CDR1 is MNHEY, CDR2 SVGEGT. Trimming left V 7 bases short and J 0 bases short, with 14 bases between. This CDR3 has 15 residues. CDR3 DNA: TGTGCCAGCAACCCCGTTTGGACTAGCACAGATACGCAGTATTTT. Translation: CASNPVWTSTDTQYF.

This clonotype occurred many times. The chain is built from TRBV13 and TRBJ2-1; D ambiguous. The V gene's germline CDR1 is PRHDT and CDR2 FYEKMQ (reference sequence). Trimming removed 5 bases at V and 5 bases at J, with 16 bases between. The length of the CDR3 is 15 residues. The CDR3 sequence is CASSPKGITDNEQFF. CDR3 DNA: TGTGCCAGCAGCCCGAAGGGAATCACAGACAATGAGCAGTTCTTC. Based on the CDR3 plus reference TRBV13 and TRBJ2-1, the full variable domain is AAGVIQSPRHLIKEKRETATLKCYPIPRHDTVYWYQQGPGQDPQFLISFYEKMQSDKGSIPDRFSAQQFSDYHSELNMSSLELGDSALYFCASSPKGITDNEQFFGPGTRLTVL.

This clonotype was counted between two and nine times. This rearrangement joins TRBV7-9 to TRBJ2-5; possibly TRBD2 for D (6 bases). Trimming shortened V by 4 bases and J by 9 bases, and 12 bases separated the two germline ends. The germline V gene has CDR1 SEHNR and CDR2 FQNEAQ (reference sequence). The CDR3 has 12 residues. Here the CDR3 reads CASSSYGEAQYF. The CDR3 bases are TGTGCCAGCAGCTCTTACGGGGAGGCCCAGTACTTC.

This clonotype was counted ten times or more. The CDR3 is CASSVGNEQYF. The DNA of the CDR3 is TGTGCCAGCAGCGTAGGTAACGAGCAGTACTTC. The chain is built from TRBV27 and TRBJ2-7, with unresolved D. CDR3 size: 11 residues. The V end lost 6 bases, the J end lost 5 bases, and 8 bases lay between the germline ends. The V gene's germline CDR1 is MNHEY and CDR2 SMNVEV (reference sequence).